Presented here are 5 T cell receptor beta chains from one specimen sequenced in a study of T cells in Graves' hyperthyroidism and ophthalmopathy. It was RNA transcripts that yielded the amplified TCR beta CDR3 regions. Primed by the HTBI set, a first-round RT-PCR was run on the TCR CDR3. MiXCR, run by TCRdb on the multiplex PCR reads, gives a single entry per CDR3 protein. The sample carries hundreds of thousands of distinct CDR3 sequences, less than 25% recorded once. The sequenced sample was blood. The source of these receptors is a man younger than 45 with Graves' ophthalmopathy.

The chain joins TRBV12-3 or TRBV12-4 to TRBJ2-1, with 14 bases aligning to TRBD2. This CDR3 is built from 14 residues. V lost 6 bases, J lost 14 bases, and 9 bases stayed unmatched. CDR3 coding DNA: TGTGCCAGCAGCCCAGGGACTAGCGGGAGTGGCGAGTTCTTC. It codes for CASSPGTSGSGEFF.

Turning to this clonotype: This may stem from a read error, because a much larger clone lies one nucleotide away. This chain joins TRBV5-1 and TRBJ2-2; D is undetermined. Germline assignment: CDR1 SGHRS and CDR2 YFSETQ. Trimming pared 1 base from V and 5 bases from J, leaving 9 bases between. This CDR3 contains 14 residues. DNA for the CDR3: TGCGCCAGCAGCTTGTATCGAACGACCGGGGAGCTGTTTTTT. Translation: CASSLYRTTGELFF. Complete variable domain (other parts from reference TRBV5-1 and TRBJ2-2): KAGVTQTPRYLIKTRGQQVTLSCSPISGHRSVSWYQQTPGQGLQFLFEYFSETQRNKGNFPGRFSGRQFSNSRSEMNVSTLELGDSALYLCASSLYRTTGELFFGEGSRLTVL.

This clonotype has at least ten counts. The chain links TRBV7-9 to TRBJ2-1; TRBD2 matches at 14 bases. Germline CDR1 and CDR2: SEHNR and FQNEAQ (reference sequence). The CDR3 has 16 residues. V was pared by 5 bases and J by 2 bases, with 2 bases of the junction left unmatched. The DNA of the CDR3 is TGTGCCAGCAGCCGGGGACTAGCGGGAGCCTACAATGAGCAGTTCTTC. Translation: CASSRGLAGAYNEQFF.

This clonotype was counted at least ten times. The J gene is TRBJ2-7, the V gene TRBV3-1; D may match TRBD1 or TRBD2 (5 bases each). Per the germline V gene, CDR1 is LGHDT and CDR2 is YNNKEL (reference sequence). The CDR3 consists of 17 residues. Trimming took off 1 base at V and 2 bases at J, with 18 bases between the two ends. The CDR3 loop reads CASSQGGYRVLPYEQYF. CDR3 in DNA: TGTGCCAGCAGCCAAGGGGGGTACCGAGTACTTCCCTACGAGCAGTACTTC.

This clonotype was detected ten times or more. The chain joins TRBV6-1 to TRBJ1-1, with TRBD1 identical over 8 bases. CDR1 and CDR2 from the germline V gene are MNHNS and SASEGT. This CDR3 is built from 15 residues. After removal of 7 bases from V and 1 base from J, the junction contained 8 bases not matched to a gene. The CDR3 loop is CASTRGTGPNTEAFF. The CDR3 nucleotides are TGTGCCAGCACCAGGGGGACAGGACCGAACACTGAAGCTTTCTTT.